These T cell receptor beta chains were read from a single sample in a study of blood T cell repertoires in COVID-19. Profiled with immunoSEQ multiplex PCR; TCRdb holds only in-frame clones, not every one. Of around 300,000 clones listed, about 90% were seen once; the top ten hold roughly 5%. Specimen: PBMCs or T cells enriched from blood (not recorded which). The receptors stem from a woman aged 25 to 45 who had recovered from COVID-19. The CDR3 runs from the conserved cysteine through the conserved F or W. The order of the fields is CDR3 protein, V gene, D gene. D genes are given only for firm matches.

cdr3_aa: CASSLDLAARTSTDTQYF; v_call: TRBV5-4; d_call: TRBD2
cdr3_aa: CATSNRQGPYEQYF; v_call: TRBV15; d_call: TRBD1
cdr3_aa: CSVGGRNNAEAFF; v_call: TRBV29-1; d_call: -
cdr3_aa: CASSTYRGPSNQPQHF; v_call: TRBV19; d_call: TRBD1
cdr3_aa: CASSPHPTGLQETQYF; v_call: TRBV28; d_call: -
cdr3_aa: CASSLPAGGAFDTQYF; v_call: TRBV5-1; d_call: TRBD2
cdr3_aa: CASSVANVASRGYGYTF; v_call: TRBV9; d_call: -
cdr3_aa: CAWTSQGAGNSPLHF; v_call: TRBV30; d_call: TRBD1
cdr3_aa: CASSPHTGDEQYF; v_call: TRBV5-1; d_call: TRBD1
cdr3_aa: CSASRDRVASYGYTF; v_call: TRBV20-1; d_call: TRBD1
cdr3_aa: CASRIGGSDYGYTF; v_call: TRBV19; d_call: TRBD1
cdr3_aa: CSVESELAGGKSTDTQYF; v_call: TRBV29-1; d_call: TRBD2
cdr3_aa: CASSLNGDSGEQFF; v_call: TRBV5-1; d_call: -
cdr3_aa: CASSGLGRSMEKLFF; v_call: TRBV5-6; d_call: -
cdr3_aa: CASGRDRGVDEQYF; v_call: TRBV2; d_call: TRBD1
cdr3_aa: CASSTRLAGGTGELFF; v_call: TRBV19; d_call: TRBD2
cdr3_aa: CAISKSPGTSGGLSPRTDTQYF; v_call: TRBV10-3; d_call: TRBD2